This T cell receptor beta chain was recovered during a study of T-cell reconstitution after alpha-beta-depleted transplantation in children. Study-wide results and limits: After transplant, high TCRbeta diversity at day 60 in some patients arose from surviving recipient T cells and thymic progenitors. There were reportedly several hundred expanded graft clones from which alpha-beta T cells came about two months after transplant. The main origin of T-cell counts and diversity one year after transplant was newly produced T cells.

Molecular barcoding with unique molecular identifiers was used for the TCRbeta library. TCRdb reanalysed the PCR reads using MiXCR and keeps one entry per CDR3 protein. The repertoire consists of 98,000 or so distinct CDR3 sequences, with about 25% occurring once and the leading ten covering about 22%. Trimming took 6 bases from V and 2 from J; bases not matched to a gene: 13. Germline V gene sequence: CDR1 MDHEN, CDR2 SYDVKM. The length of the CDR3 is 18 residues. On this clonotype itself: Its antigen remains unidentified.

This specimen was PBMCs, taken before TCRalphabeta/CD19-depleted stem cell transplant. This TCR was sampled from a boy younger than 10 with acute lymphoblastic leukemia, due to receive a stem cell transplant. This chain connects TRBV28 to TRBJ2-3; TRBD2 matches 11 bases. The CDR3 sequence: CASSSPGLAESYTDTQYF. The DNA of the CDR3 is TGTGCCAGCAGCTCACCGGGACTAGCGGAGTCTTACACAGATACGCAGTATTTT.